These 16 T cell receptor beta chains were sequenced from one sample in a study of PD-L1 blockade in urothelial cancer. The table came from immunoSEQ multiplex PCR; TCRdb's copy has only in-frame clones and leaves some out. The repertoire holds approximately 100,000 clones, with about 91% as singletons. This sample comprised PBMCs, obtained around atezolizumab (anti-PD-L1) treatment. The receptors shown here come from a woman of 80 years or more with urothelial cancer.

The chain joins TRBV5-1 to TRBJ2-2; perhaps TRBD2 as D (7 bases). V shed 4 bases and J shed 1 base, with 14 bases lying between them. The CDR3 contains 16 residues. Germline CDR1 SGHRS, CDR2 YFSETQ. The CDR3: CASSQGGGLNTGELFF. The CDR3 DNA reads as TGCGCCAGCAGCCAAGGGGGGGGTTTGAACACCGGGGAGCTGTTTTTT.

The V call is TRBV2, the J call TRBJ1-2, with D tentatively TRBD1 (6 bases). The V gene lost 6 bases and the J gene lost 7 bases, with 18 bases spanning the gap. Germline lookup yields CDR1 SNHLY and CDR2 FYNNEI. CDR3 length: 14 amino acids. The CDR3 spells CASRELPGAGGYTF. The CDR3 DNA is TGTGCCAGCAGGGAACTACCAGGGGCGGGTGGCTACACCTTC.

The V and J genes are TRBV4-2 and TRBJ2-1; 12 nucleotides match TRBD2. The CDR3 covers 17 residues. CDR1 is LGHNA, CDR2 YNFKEQ, per germline. The V segment lost 0 bases and the J segment 12 bases; nucleotides outside the gene matches: 12. The CDR3 is CASSQDIGTSGGLRQFF. The CDR3 nucleotides read TGTGCCAGCAGCCAAGATATTGGAACTAGCGGGGGGTTACGGCAGTTCTTC.

V and J are TRBV11-2 and TRBJ1-5; 8 nucleotides agree with TRBD1. With V trimmed by 0 bases and J by 5 bases, 3 bases remained unmatched. Per germline, CDR1 SGHAT and CDR2 FQNNGV. The CDR3 loop spans 15 amino acids. The CDR3: CASSLETGVYQPQHF. The CDR3 nucleotides are TGTGCCAGCAGCTTAGAGACAGGGGTGTATCAGCCCCAGCATTTT. Full variable domain (outside the CDR3, taken from reference TRBV11-2 and TRBJ1-5): EAGVAQSPRYKIIEKRQSVAFWCNPISGHATLYWYQQILGQGPKLLIQFQNNGVVDDSQLPKDRFSAERLKGVDSTLKIQPAKLEDSAVYLCASSLETGVYQPQHFGDGTRLSIL.

This rearrangement joins TRBV5-4 to TRBJ2-7; 11 nucleotides line up with TRBD2. This CDR3 is built from 16 residues. CDR1 and CDR2 (germline): SGHNT, YYREEE (reference sequence). Losses at the gene ends were 4 bases for V and 4 bases for J; bases not matched to a gene: 10. CDR3 sequence reads: CASSQLAGGPFYEQYF. The CDR3 DNA follows: TGTGCCAGCAGCCAATTAGCGGGAGGGCCGTTTTACGAGCAGTACTTC.

V is TRBV28 and J is TRBJ2-1; no firm D call. This CDR3 is built from 12 residues. The V gene lost 1 base and the J gene lost 7 bases, with 5 bases spanning the gap. Germline V gene data show CDR1 as MDHEN and CDR2 as SYDVKM. The CDR3 here is CASSLFTNEQFF. The CDR3 nucleotides read TGTGCCAGCAGTTTATTCACAAATGAGCAGTTCTTC.

The chain has TRBV5-4 and TRBJ2-5; 7 nucleotides align to TRBD2. V gave up 4 bases and J gave up 4 bases; unmatched junction bases: 13. CDR1 SGHNT and CDR2 YYREEE come from the germline V gene (reference sequence). The CDR3 has 16 residues. The CDR3 here is CASSVPGAGVRETQYF. The CDR3 DNA reads TGTGCCAGCAGCGTGCCGGGCGCGGGAGTGCGAGAGACCCAGTACTTC.

V usage is TRBV7-2 and J usage is TRBJ2-5; 7 nucleotides agree with TRBD2. The CDR3 covers 14 residues. J was trimmed by 2 bases and V by 5 bases; bases with no gene match: 5. Germline lookup yields CDR1 SGHTA and CDR2 FQGNSA. CDR3 region: CASSTGTTQETQYF. For the CDR3, the DNA is TGTGCCAGCAGCACCGGGACTACGCAAGAGACCCAGTACTTC.

The V and J genes are TRBV19 and TRBJ1-5; no clear D gene. The CDR3 loop spans 13 amino acids. V was shortened by 3 bases and J by 4 bases, with 7 bases between the two germline ends. Germline values: CDR1 LNHDA, CDR2 SQIVND (reference sequence). DNA of the CDR3: TGTGCCAGTAGTATGTCAGTAAATCAGCCCCAGCATTTT. It codes for CASSMSVNQPQHF.

This clone was detected once. The chain links TRBV28 to TRBJ2-7; 9 nucleotides line up with TRBD2. The germline CDR1 and CDR2 sequences are MDHEN and SYDVKM. The CDR3 length is 15 residues. J was trimmed by 4 bases and V by 0 bases; bases with no gene match: 4. CDR3 residues: CASSLWREGPYEQYF. DNA of the CDR3: TGTGCCAGCAGTTTATGGCGGGAGGGCCCGTACGAGCAGTACTTC.

The chain couples TRBV18 to TRBJ2-5; TRBD1 aligns across 9 bases. This CDR3 has 14 amino acids. Losses at the gene ends were 6 bases for V and 5 bases for J; bases not matched to a gene: 7. Germline V lookup: CDR1 KGHSH, CDR2 LQKENI. CDR3 sequence: CASSLQGARETQYF. The CDR3 nucleotides are TGTGCCAGCTCTCTACAGGGGGCACGGGAGACCCAGTACTTC.

A word on this clone: The sample holds other DNA sequences that translate to the same CDR3. The chain joins TRBV6-1 to TRBJ2-5, with 9 bases matching TRBD1. Trimming cost V 5 bases and J 4 bases; bases outside gene matches: 8. Per germline, CDR1 MNHNS and CDR2 SASEGT. The CDR3 loop spans 15 amino acids. In nucleotides, the CDR3 is TGTGCCAGCAGTCCGGACAGGGGAGTGGGAGAGACCCAGTACTTC. Amino acid sequence: CASSPDRGVGETQYF.

The V call is TRBV27, the J call TRBJ2-2; the match to TRBD1 covers 9 bases. Germline V lookup: CDR1 MNHEY, CDR2 SMNVEV (reference sequence). The CDR3 extends over 14 amino acids. With 0 bases clipped from V and 10 bases from J, the junction kept 3 bases outside the gene matches. Here the CDR3 reads CASSLSGTGMELFF. The CDR3 bases are TGTGCCAGCAGTTTATCGGGGACAGGGATGGAGCTGTTTTTT.

This chain uses TRBV2 with TRBJ1-4; 9 bases fit TRBD1. J gave up 2 bases and V 8 bases, and 6 bases lay outside the gene matches. The length of the CDR3 is 15 residues. Germline values: CDR1 SNHLY, CDR2 FYNNEI. As DNA, the CDR3 is TGTGCCAGCGGCCGGGACAGGGCCACTAATGAAAAACTGTTTTTT. Translation: CASGRDRATNEKLFF.

The chain couples TRBV4-1 to TRBJ1-4, with D possibly being TRBD1 (5 bases). CDR3 size: 15 residues. V dropped 1 base and J dropped 5 bases, with 11 bases sitting between them. In germline, CDR1 is MGHRA, CDR2 YSYEKL. The chain's CDR3 is CASSQVSQGNEKLFF. DNA for the CDR3: TGCGCCAGCAGCCAAGTGTCCCAGGGCAATGAAAAACTGTTTTTT.

The CDR3, as DNA: TGTGCCTGGATAAGCCTGGGGCGGACAGCCGGGGACACCATATATTTT. This encodes CAWISLGRTAGDTIYF. The chain joins TRBV30 to TRBJ1-3; D is possibly TRBD1 (6 bases). Germline CDR1 and CDR2: GTSNPN and SVGIG (reference sequence). The CDR3 contains 16 residues. Trimming cost V 4 bases and J 8 bases, with 24 bases left between them. Based on the CDR3 plus reference TRBV30 and TRBJ1-3, the full variable domain is SQTIHQWPATLVQPVGSPLSLECTVEGTSNPNLYWYRQAAGRGLQLLFYSVGIGQISSEVPQNLSASRPQDRQFILSSKKLLLSDSGFYLCAWISLGRTAGDTIYFGEGSWLTVV.